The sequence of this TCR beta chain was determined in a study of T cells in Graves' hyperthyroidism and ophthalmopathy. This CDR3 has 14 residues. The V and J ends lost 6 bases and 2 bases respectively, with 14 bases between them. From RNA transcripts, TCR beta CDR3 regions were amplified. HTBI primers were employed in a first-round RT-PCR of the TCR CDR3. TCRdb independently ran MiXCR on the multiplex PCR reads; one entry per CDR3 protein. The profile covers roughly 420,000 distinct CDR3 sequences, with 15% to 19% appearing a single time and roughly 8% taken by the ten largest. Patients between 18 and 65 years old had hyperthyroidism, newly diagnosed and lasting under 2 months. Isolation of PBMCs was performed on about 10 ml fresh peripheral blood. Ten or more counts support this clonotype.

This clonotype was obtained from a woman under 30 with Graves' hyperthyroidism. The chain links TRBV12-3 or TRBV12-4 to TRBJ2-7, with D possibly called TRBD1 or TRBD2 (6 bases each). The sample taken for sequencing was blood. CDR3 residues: CASSRGLVTYEQYF. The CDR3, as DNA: TGTGCCAGCAGCCGGGGGCTGGTTACCTACGAGCAGTACTTC.